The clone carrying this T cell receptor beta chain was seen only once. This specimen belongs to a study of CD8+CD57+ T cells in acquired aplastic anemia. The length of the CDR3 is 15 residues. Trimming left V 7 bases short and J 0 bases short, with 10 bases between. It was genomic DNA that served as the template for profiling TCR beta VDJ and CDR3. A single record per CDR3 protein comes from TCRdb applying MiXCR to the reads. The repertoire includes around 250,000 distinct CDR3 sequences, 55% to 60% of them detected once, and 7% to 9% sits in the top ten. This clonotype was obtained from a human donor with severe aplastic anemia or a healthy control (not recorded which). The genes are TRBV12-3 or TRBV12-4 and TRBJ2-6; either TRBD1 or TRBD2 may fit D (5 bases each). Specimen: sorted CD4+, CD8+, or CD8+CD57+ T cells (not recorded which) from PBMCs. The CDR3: CASIQGPSGANVLTF. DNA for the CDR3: TGTGCCAGCATTCAGGGACCCTCTGGGGCCAACGTCCTGACTTTC.